Listed below are T cell receptor beta chains from one sample, sequenced in a study of T cell responses to AZD1222 COVID-19 vaccine. Clones were read by immunoSEQ multiplex PCR, and TCRdb kept only the in-frame ones, dropping some. Of 120,000 to 150,000 clones in the sample, over 80% were seen once. This material consisted of peripheral blood, taken on day 0 of MenACWY control vaccination. The source of these receptors is an adult in good health. The CDR3 runs from the conserved cysteine through the conserved F or W. Each record gives: J gene, clone size, D gene, V gene, CDR3 protein, CDR3 DNA. The D gene is left open where the match is weak. The listing skips clone size in some rows; elsewhere it reads once, few, many or a size class.

TRBJ1-1,.,.,TRBV6-5,CASLNTEAFF,TGTGCCAGCCTTAACACTGAAGCTTTCTTT
TRBJ1-2,.,.,TRBV9,CASSTRELENRYGYTF,TGTGCCAGCAGCACCAGGGAACTCGAGAACCGTTATGGCTACACCTTC
TRBJ2-1,once,.,TRBV6-5,CASSYSKHLYNEQFF,TGTGCCAGCAGTTACTCGAAACATCTCTACAATGAGCAGTTCTTC
TRBJ1-2,.,.,TRBV7-9,CASSLARDGYGYTF,TGTGCCAGCAGCTTAGCTCGGGATGGCTATGGCTACACCTTC
TRBJ2-1,.,.,TRBV12-3/TRBV12-4,CASSRDTESEQFF,TGTGCCAGCAGTCGTGATACAGAAAGTGAGCAGTTCTTC
TRBJ2-3,.,TRBD2,TRBV28,CASSLPSGGTDTQYF,TGTGCCAGCAGTTTACCTAGCGGAGGCACAGATACGCAGTATTTT
TRBJ1-2,.,TRBD1,TRBV7-9,CASSLEGGQPYGYTF,TGTGCCAGCAGCTTAGAGGGGGGACAGCCATATGGCTACACCTTC
TRBJ1-2,.,.,TRBV21-1,CASSESSQGLNKIYGYTF,TGTGCCAGCAGCGAGAGCAGTCAGGGGCTAAATAAAATCTATGGCTACACCTTC
TRBJ1-1,.,.,TRBV12-3/TRBV12-4,CASSLQVREQAFF,TGTGCCAGCAGCCTCCAAGTGAGGGAGCAAGCTTTCTTT
TRBJ1-4,.,.,TRBV11-1,CASSFQPRPYEKLFF,TGTGCCAGCAGCTTTCAACCACGTCCCTATGAAAAACTGTTTTTT
TRBJ1-2,.,.,TRBV18,CASSPGRLIYGYTF,TGTGCCAGCTCACCAGGGCGGCTAATCTATGGCTACACCTTC
TRBJ1-5,.,.,TRBV19,CASGGQAGNQPQHF,TGTGCCAGTGGGGGGCAGGCGGGCAATCAGCCCCAGCATTTT
TRBJ1-2,.,TRBD1,TRBV7-8,CASSARTGPQEGYTF,TGTGCCAGCAGCGCACGGACAGGCCCTCAGGAGGGCTACACCTTC
TRBJ2-7,.,.,TRBV6-5,CASSGGWWSSYEQYF,TGTGCCAGCAGCGGGGGCTGGTGGAGCTCCTACGAGCAGTACTTC
TRBJ2-6,.,.,TRBV4-2,CASSQATGTGANVLTF,TGTGCCAGCAGCCAGGCAACAGGGACTGGGGCCAACGTCCTGACTTTC
TRBJ2-7,.,.,TRBV10-3,CAISARVPYEQYF,TGTGCCATCAGTGCAAGGGTGCCCTACGAGCAGTACTTC
TRBJ1-1,once,TRBD1,TRBV25-1,CASSADRVSGTEAFF,TGTGCCAGCAGTGCAGACAGGGTTTCGGGCACTGAAGCTTTCTTT
TRBJ1-1,.,.,TRBV3-1/TRBV3-2,CASSDGLSPGAFF,TGTGCCAGCAGCGATGGACTCTCCCCCGGAGCTTTCTTT
TRBJ2-1,.,.,TRBV5-1,CASSLNRPSYNEQFF,TGCGCCAGCAGCTTAAACAGGCCCTCCTACAATGAGCAGTTCTTC
TRBJ2-2,once,.,TRBV25-1,CASSEYQGRTGELFF,TGTGCCAGCAGTGAATATCAGGGGAGGACCGGGGAGCTGTTTTTT
TRBJ2-5,.,TRBD1,TRBV28,CASSSVDRGRETQYF,TGTGCCAGCAGTTCGGTAGACAGGGGAAGAGAGACCCAGTACTTC
TRBJ2-5,.,TRBD1,TRBV18,CASSLTSTGFYETQYF,TGTGCCAGCTCACTTACCTCGACAGGGTTTTACGAGACCCAGTACTTC
TRBJ1-5,.,.,TRBV3-1/TRBV3-2,CASSRNTGNNQPQHF,TGTGCCAGCAGCCGGAATACAGGGAACAATCAGCCCCAGCATTTT
TRBJ2-1,.,TRBD2,TRBV28,CASRSSGSGRIYEQFF,TGTGCCAGCAGGTCTAGCGGGAGTGGCAGAATCTATGAGCAGTTCTTC
TRBJ2-1,.,TRBD2,TRBV30,CAWSVLLAPNNEQFF,TGTGCCTGGAGTGTACTACTAGCGCCAAACAATGAGCAGTTCTTC
TRBJ1-2,.,TRBD1,TRBV12-5,CASGLVVAGQGPNYGYTF,TGTGCTAGTGGTTTGGTAGTCGCGGGACAGGGGCCTAACTATGGCTACACCTTC
TRBJ1-1,.,.,TRBV12-3/TRBV12-4,CASLPGEAFF,TGTGCCAGCCTCCCGGGTGAAGCTTTCTTT
TRBJ1-1,.,.,TRBV29-1,CSVEVYTEAFF,TGCAGCGTTGAGGTATACACTGAAGCTTTCTTT
TRBJ2-1,.,.,TRBV7-9,CASSSGGDEQFF,TGTGCCAGCAGCTCGGGTGGAGATGAGCAGTTCTTC
TRBJ1-5,.,.,TRBV4-1,CASSQVGSNQPQHF,TGCGCCAGCAGCCAAGTGGGTAGCAATCAGCCCCAGCATTTT
TRBJ2-5,once,TRBD2,TRBV9,CASSVGVKAGGRIQETQYF,TGTGCCAGCAGCGTAGGAGTAAAGGCGGGGGGTCGAATACAAGAGACCCAGTACTTC
TRBJ2-7,.,.,TRBV6-5,CASRGRGASYEQYF,TGTGCCAGCAGAGGCCGGGGGGCCTCCTACGAGCAGTACTTC
TRBJ1-1,.,TRBD1,TRBV3-1/TRBV3-2,CASSQGQGGPEAFF,TGTGCCAGCAGCCAGGGACAGGGGGGACCTGAAGCTTTCTTT
TRBJ1-5,.,.,TRBV9,CASSGQQGSLHF,TGTGCCAGCAGCGGGCAACAGGGTAGTCTGCATTTT
TRBJ2-1,.,.,TRBV11-3,CASSPTGGNEQFF,TGTGCCAGCAGCCCGACCGGAGGCAATGAGCAGTTCTTC
TRBJ2-6,.,.,TRBV7-8,CASSLAGVGANVLTF,TGTGCCAGCAGCTTAGCAGGGGTCGGGGCCAACGTCCTGACTTTC
TRBJ1-3,.,.,TRBV11-3,CASSLMRSDTIYF,TGTGCCAGCAGCCTAATGAGGAGTGACACCATATATTTT
TRBJ2-7,.,TRBD2,TRBV9,CASSASSGSILYEQYF,TGTGCCAGCAGCGCCTCTAGCGGGAGTATTCTTTACGAGCAGTACTTC
TRBJ1-2,once,.,TRBV5-4,CASSAGGGRGYGYTF,TGTGCCAGCAGCGCTGGCGGGGGGCGCGGCTATGGCTACACCTTC
TRBJ2-3,.,TRBD2,TRBV29-1,CSVVAGGPADTQYF,TGCAGCGTTGTAGCGGGAGGGCCCGCAGATACGCAGTATTTT
TRBJ2-5,.,TRBD1,TRBV29-1,CSVGYGTGQETQYF,TGCAGCGTGGGATACGGGACAGGGCAAGAGACCCAGTACTTC
TRBJ1-4,.,.,TRBV15,CATSRDLATNEKLFF,TGTGCCACCAGCAGAGACCTTGCAACTAATGAAAAACTGTTTTTT
TRBJ1-5,.,.,TRBV19,CASSIDQVNQPQHF,TGTGCCAGTAGTATAGACCAGGTGAATCAGCCCCAGCATTTT
TRBJ1-3,.,.,TRBV2,CASSLQGIGNTIYF,TGTGCCAGCAGTCTACAGGGTATAGGAAACACCATATATTTT
TRBJ1-2,.,.,TRBV6-1,CASSEARTANYGYTF,TGTGCCAGCAGTGAAGCCCGGACCGCAAACTATGGCTACACCTTC
TRBJ1-6,.,.,TRBV10-2,CASRLTRDDGSPLHF,TGCGCCAGCAGACTCACTCGGGACGACGGTTCACCCCTCCACTTT
TRBJ1-2,.,.,TRBV6-5,CASTLDRGSNGYTF,TGTGCCAGCACACTCGACCGGGGCAGTAATGGCTACACCTTC
TRBJ1-1,.,.,TRBV27,CASSPRSEGTEAFF,TGTGCCAGCAGTCCTAGATCCGAAGGCACTGAAGCTTTCTTT
TRBJ2-5,.,TRBD2,TRBV5-8,CASGLAGGLETQYF,TGTGCCAGCGGACTTGCGGGAGGGTTGGAGACCCAGTACTTC
TRBJ1-4,.,TRBD1,TRBV11-2,CASSLVSDRATEKLFF,TGTGCCAGCAGCTTAGTTTCGGACAGGGCGACGGAAAAACTGTTTTTT
TRBJ2-7,.,TRBD2,TRBV29-1,CSVTTAGGREQYF,TGCAGCGTTACGACAGCGGGAGGGAGAGAGCAGTACTTC
TRBJ2-1,.,TRBD1,TRBV9,CASSMFSSGQGAGEQFF,TGTGCCAGCAGCATGTTTTCCAGCGGACAGGGGGCGGGTGAGCAGTTCTTC
TRBJ2-3,.,TRBD2,TRBV4-2,CASSQLKREEDTQYF,TGTGCCAGCAGCCAACTCAAGCGGGAGGAGGATACGCAGTATTTT
TRBJ1-5,.,TRBD1,TRBV5-1,CASSTGGGEGNQPQHF,TGCGCCAGCAGCACGGGAGGGGGCGAGGGCAATCAGCCCCAGCATTTT
TRBJ1-2,.,TRBD1,TRBV7-2,CASSRDRVYGYTF,TGTGCCAGCAGCCGGGACAGGGTTTATGGCTACACCTTC
TRBJ1-2,.,.,TRBV5-1,CASSLDSNYGYTF,TGCGCCAGCAGCTTGGACAGCAACTATGGCTACACCTTC
TRBJ1-1,.,.,TRBV2,CASTRGSWAEAFF,TGTGCCAGCACACGGGGAAGTTGGGCTGAAGCTTTCTTT